This record covers a single T cell receptor beta chain. Seattle cases were enrolled at active infection and followed longitudinally. The data were taken from a study of blood T cell repertoires in COVID-19. Turning to the study itself: T cells, B-cell-depleted T cells, or PBMCs supplied cDNA or gDNA.

The table came from immunoSEQ multiplex PCR; TCRdb's copy has only in-frame clones and leaves some out. The repertoire consists of roughly 87,000 clones, with over 75% occurring once and the leading ten covering 2.5% to 3.5%. This CDR3 is 15 amino acids long. Trimming took 2 bases from V and 4 from J; bases not matched to a gene: 6. CDR1 is LGHNA, CDR2 YNFKEQ, per germline. Sequences were obtained from peripheral blood. J is TRBJ1-1 and V is TRBV4-2, with TRBD1 matching 8 bases. The TCR sequence derives from a woman aged 80 or older with COVID-19, enrolled during active disease. CDR3 loop: CASSQKDRASTEAFF. In DNA form, the CDR3 reads TGTGCCAGCAGCCAAAAGGACAGGGCCTCCACTGAAGCTTTCTTT.